The next 25 T cell receptor beta chains were all read from a single sample in a study of shared clonotypes between healthy human individuals. Here immunoSEQ multiplex PCR was the method, and the copy in TCRdb shows in-frame clones only, minus some. This table has 1,400,000 or so clones, approximately 98.5% appearing once. Input material: naive CD4+ T cells sorted from blood. Described subset: CD45RA+ positively selected. Receptors were obtained from a man aged 30 to 45 in good health.

The gene calls are TRBV5-1 and TRBJ2-7; 12 bases agree with TRBD2. Germline lookup yields CDR1 SGHRS and CDR2 YFSETQ. The ends lost 4 bases at V and 3 bases at J; junction bases unmatched: 5. This CDR3 is 15 amino acids long. DNA for the CDR3: TGCGCCAGCAGCACGACTAGCGGGAGTTTCTACGAGCAGTACTTC. It encodes CASSTTSGSFYEQYF.

The V gene is TRBV2, the J gene TRBJ2-5; D not resolved. CDR1 and CDR2 from the germline V gene are SNHLY and FYNNEI. Trimming shortened V by 2 bases and J by 2 bases, and 9 bases separated the two germline ends. The CDR3 is made up of 14 amino acids. The CDR3 protein is CASSELRKQETQYF. In DNA form, the CDR3 reads TGTGCCAGCAGTGAACTCCGTAAGCAAGAGACCCAGTACTTC.

The chain carries TRBV10-2 and TRBJ2-3; no firm D call. The germline V gene encodes CDR1 WSHSY and CDR2 SAAADI. This CDR3 has 12 amino acids. With 7 bases removed from V and 5 bases from J, the gap between germline ends came to 10 bases. The CDR3 bases are TGCGCCAGCAAGCCAGTACAAGATACGCAGTATTTT. This encodes CASKPVQDTQYF.

The genes are TRBV7-9 and TRBJ1-5, with 7 bases identical to TRBD1. CDR3 length equals 14 residues. Trimming removed 5 bases from V and 7 bases from J; junction bases left unmatched: 8. The V gene's germline CDR1 is SEHNR and CDR2 FQNEAQ (reference sequence). The CDR3 DNA follows: TGTGCCAGCAGCCGGACAGGCGGACGGCAGCCCCAGCATTTT. This codes for CASSRTGGRQPQHF.

The gene calls are TRBV6-5 and TRBJ2-1; D remains unclear. The V and J ends lost 6 bases and 8 bases respectively, with 8 bases between them. There are 11 residues in the CDR3. Germline CDR1 reads MNHEY; CDR2 reads SVGAGI. CDR3: CASRSVHEQFF. CDR3 coding DNA: TGTGCCAGCAGAAGCGTTCATGAGCAGTTCTTC.

J is TRBJ2-3 and V is TRBV5-4; D is unclear. Trimming left V 4 bases short and J 2 bases short, with 11 bases between. The CDR3 sequence is 14 residues long. Germline V gene data show CDR1 as SGHNT and CDR2 as YYREEE (reference sequence). Here the CDR3 DNA reads TGTGCCAGCAGCCTGGGCCCGCTCACAGATACGCAGTATTTT. Protein sequence: CASSLGPLTDTQYF.

The gene calls are TRBV6-1 and TRBJ1-5; TRBD1 is a possible D gene (6 bases). The CDR3 consists of 15 residues. The V gene's germline CDR1 is MNHNS and CDR2 SASEGT. Trimming removed 6 bases at V and 3 bases at J, with 15 bases between. As DNA, the CDR3 is TGTGCCAGCAGCAAACTGACAGGTAACAATCAGCCCCAGCATTTT. Protein product: CASSKLTGNNQPQHF.

V and J are TRBV5-1 and TRBJ2-6, with TRBD2 identical over 8 bases. The V gene's germline CDR1 is SGHRS and CDR2 YFSETQ. V lost 4 bases to trimming and J lost 0 bases; unmatched junction nucleotides: 9. This CDR3 contains 18 residues. As DNA, the CDR3 is TGCGCCAGCAGCGCTACTAGCGGAATATTCTCTGGGGCCAACGTCCTGACTTTC. Amino acid sequence: CASSATSGIFSGANVLTF.

The chain uses TRBV28 and TRBJ2-1, with TRBD2 matching over 7 bases. Germline V lookup: CDR1 MDHEN, CDR2 SYDVKM. The CDR3 runs to 13 residues. The junction had 6 bases not matched to a gene; V was cut back by 8 bases and J by 5 bases. The CDR3 DNA follows: TGTGCCAGCCGACTAGCTAGCCACAATGAGCAGTTCTTC. Residues: CASRLASHNEQFF.

This chain links TRBV7-2 with TRBJ2-3, with 8 nucleotides matching TRBD1. Germline-derived CDR1 and CDR2 are SGHTA and FQGNSA. This CDR3 is built from 16 residues. J gave up 3 bases and V 3 bases, and 8 bases lay outside the gene matches. The CDR3 DNA is TGTGCCAGCAGCTTGAGACAGGGGATTGGGACAGATACGCAGTATTTT. The encoded protein is CASSLRQGIGTDTQYF.

The rearrangement uses TRBV6-1 and TRBJ1-1; D ambiguous. Trimming cost V 4 bases and J 4 bases, with 16 bases left between them. CDR1 and CDR2 from the germline V gene are MNHNS and SASEGT. This CDR3 region has 15 residues. CDR3 amino acids: CASSADLGRRTEAFF. In nucleotides, the CDR3 is TGTGCCAGCAGTGCCGACTTGGGGAGGCGCACTGAAGCTTTCTTT.

The CDR3 DNA follows: TGTGCCATCAGCGAGAGAGTTAGGGCTAGCGGGGAATACGAGCAGTACTTC. This sequence encodes CAISERVRASGEYEQYF. The rearrangement uses TRBV10-3 and TRBJ2-7; 9 bases line up with TRBD2. J gave up 4 bases and V 6 bases, and 16 bases lay outside the gene matches. CDR3 size: 17 residues. CDR1 and CDR2 (germline): ENHRY, SYGVKD.

The V call is TRBV18, the J call TRBJ2-1; the D gene is possibly TRBD1 (6 bases). CDR3 length: 16 residues. Germline V CDR1 and CDR2: KGHSH, LQKENI. V dropped 2 bases and J dropped 0 bases, with 11 bases sitting between them. The CDR3 DNA reads as TGTGCCAGCTCACCAAAGGCAGGGGTCTCCTACAATGAGCAGTTCTTC. This encodes CASSPKAGVSYNEQFF.

Notes on this clone: Other DNA sequences in this sample translate to the same CDR3. The gene calls are TRBV5-4 and TRBJ2-5; D gene uncertain. This CDR3 spans 13 amino acids. V lost 0 bases and J lost 2, with 5 bases in between. Germline-derived CDR1 and CDR2 are SGHNT and YYREEE (reference sequence). CDR3 bases: TGTGCCAGCAGCTTGGGGCAACAAGAGACCCAGTACTTC. This gives the protein CASSLGQQETQYF.

This clone occurred once. Other DNA variants within this sample encode the same CDR3. The chain combines TRBV5-1 with TRBJ2-1; 8 positions match TRBD2. J lost 6 bases, V lost 0 bases, and 5 bases had no gene match. The CDR3 extends over 15 amino acids. Per the germline V gene, CDR1 is SGHRS and CDR2 is YFSETQ. The CDR3 coding sequence is TGCGCCAGCAGCTTGGGAGGACTAGCTGGCAATGAGCAGTTCTTC. Protein sequence: CASSLGGLAGNEQFF.

This chain uses TRBV19 with TRBJ1-2; D is possibly TRBD1 (5 bases). The germline V and J ends were trimmed by 9 bases and 3 bases, with 17 bases remaining between them. Germline V gene lookup returns CDR1 LNHDA and CDR2 SQIVND (reference sequence). This CDR3 has 14 residues. The CDR3 bases are TGTGCCAGCTCCAGTCTGGGGGGGGACTATGGCTACACCTTC. It translates to CASSSLGGDYGYTF.

The chain joins TRBV5-6 to TRBJ2-2; possibly TRBD1 for D (5 bases). V was clipped by 5 bases and J by 5 bases, with 13 bases between them. CDR1 and CDR2 from the germline V gene are SGHDT and YYEEEE. This CDR3 is built from 14 residues. The CDR3 coding sequence is TGTGCCAGCAGGGTAGGCAGGGTAACCGGGGAGCTGTTTTTT. It is translated as CASRVGRVTGELFF.

This sequence joins TRBV6-5 and TRBJ1-3, with TRBD1 as a possible D gene (5 bases). The germline V gene encodes CDR1 MNHEY and CDR2 SVGAGI. This CDR3 region has 15 residues. Trimming pared 6 bases from V and 1 base from J, leaving 13 bases between. Written as DNA, the CDR3 is TGTGCCAGCAGCCGGATTCAGGGTTCTGGAAACACCATATATTTT. Protein product: CASSRIQGSGNTIYF.

The chain has TRBV18 and TRBJ2-4; D remains ambiguous. V lost 3 bases to trimming and J lost 8 bases, with 17 bases between them. There are 15 residues in the CDR3. The germline V gene has CDR1 KGHSH and CDR2 LQKENI. In DNA, the CDR3 is TGTGCCAGCTCACCCGCCGCCCCTAGATCGGACATTCAGTACTTC. Amino acid sequence: CASSPAAPRSDIQYF.

V is TRBV19 and J is TRBJ2-7; 10 bases are a match to TRBD2. Trimming cost V 3 bases and J 2 bases; bases outside gene matches: 4. There are 15 residues in the CDR3. CDR1 is LNHDA, CDR2 SQIVND, per germline (reference sequence). This CDR3 is CASSMGTSATYEQYF. The CDR3 coding sequence is TGTGCCAGTAGTATGGGGACTAGCGCTACCTACGAGCAGTACTTC.

This sequence joins TRBV5-4 and TRBJ2-1, with 7 bases fitting TRBD2. CDR3 length: 20 residues. CDR1 and CDR2 (germline): SGHNT, YYREEE (reference sequence). V shed 4 bases, J shed 4 bases, and the junction held 23 bases outside the gene matches. The CDR3 DNA is TGTGCCAGCAGCCGGGGACTGGCTAGCGGAGGCCCGCGGGGTTACAATGAGCAGTTCTTC. This translates into CASSRGLASGGPRGYNEQFF. The full variable domain, in which reference TRBV5-4 and TRBJ2-1 provide the parts outside the CDR3, is ETGVTQSPTHLIKTRGQQVTLRCSSQSGHNTVSWYQQALGQGPQFIFQYYREEENGRGNFPPRFSGLQFPNYSSELNVNALELDDSALYLCASSRGLASGGPRGYNEQFFGPGTRLTVL.

This rearrangement joins TRBV30 to TRBJ1-1, with D perhaps matching TRBD1 (5 bases). There are 19 residues in the CDR3. Trimming took off 2 bases at V and 4 bases at J, with 29 bases between the two ends. CDR1 and CDR2 from the germline V gene are GTSNPN and SVGIG (reference sequence). The CDR3 loop reads CAWSLKGPGIRGSSTEAFF. The CDR3 coding sequence is TGTGCCTGGAGTTTAAAGGGACCGGGGATAAGAGGGTCGAGCACTGAAGCTTTCTTT.

The chain couples TRBV19 to TRBJ1-5, with D hard to call. V gave up 4 bases and J gave up 0 bases, with 4 bases separating them. The germline V gene encodes CDR1 LNHDA and CDR2 SQIVND (reference sequence). The CDR3 runs 13 residues. CDR3: CASSTNSNQPQHF. The CDR3 region has the DNA TGTGCCAGTAGTACTAATAGCAATCAGCCCCAGCATTTT.

This chain joins TRBV4-1 and TRBJ1-5; D not certain. The CDR3 runs 13 residues. CDR1 and CDR2 from the germline V gene are MGHRA and YSYEKL. Trimming cost V 4 bases and J 4 bases, with 8 bases left between them. CDR3 residues: CASSPRENQPQHF. The CDR3 nucleotides are TGCGCCAGCAGCCCGAGGGAGAATCAGCCCCAGCATTTT.

The chain is built from TRBV2 and TRBJ2-6; 8 nucleotides match TRBD1. The V gene's germline CDR1 is SNHLY and CDR2 FYNNEI. Unmatched junction bases numbered 10, after V lost 6 bases and J lost 0 bases. CDR3 length: 18 residues. CDR3 bases: TGTGCCAGCAGCCTGACAGGGGAGCTAGGCTCTGGGGCCAACGTCCTGACTTTC. It codes for CASSLTGELGSGANVLTF.